This TCR beta chain was observed in a study of technical replicates of blood from several donors. Sequenced by immunoSEQ multiplex PCR; TCRdb stores in-frame clones only, minus some. The sample lists about 68,000 clones; about 97% were seen once. J was trimmed by 8 bases and V by 1 base; bases with no gene match: 0. CDR1 and CDR2 (germline): SGHRS, YFSETQ. CDR3 length equals 13 residues. The gene calls are TRBV5-1 and TRBJ2-1, with 10 bases aligning to TRBD2. The receptor was derived from a human donor in good health. What was sequenced was T cells isolated from PBMCs. The chain's CDR3 is CASSLLAGDEQFF. The CDR3 DNA follows: TGCGCCAGCAGCTTGCTAGCGGGAGATGAGCAGTTCTTC. Filled out from reference TRBV5-1 and TRBJ2-1, the complete variable domain reads KAGVTQTPRYLIKTRGQQVTLSCSPISGHRSVSWYQQTPGQGLQFLFEYFSETQRNKGNFPGRFSGRQFSNSRSEMNVSTLELGDSALYLCASSLLAGDEQFFGPGTRLTVL.